This passage covers 9 T cell receptor beta chains from one sample sequenced in a study of T cells in Graves' hyperthyroidism and ophthalmopathy. TCR beta CDR3 region amplification was performed from RNA transcripts. HTBI primers were the set used in a first-round RT-PCR of the TCR CDR3. TCRdb reprocessed the multiplex PCR reads with MiXCR, giving one entry per CDR3 protein. This table holds a few hundred thousand distinct CDR3 sequences, around 14% found once. The sample was blood. These receptors all stem from a woman under 40 with Graves' hyperthyroidism.

The chain joins TRBV4-2 to TRBJ2-2; 8 bases are shared with TRBD1. V lost 1 base and J lost 6; bases outside the gene matches: 4. The CDR3 sequence is 15 residues long. Germline V gene lookup returns CDR1 LGHNA and CDR2 YNFKEQ. The DNA for the CDR3 is TGTGCCAGCAGCCAAGGATCGACAGGGGCCGGGGAGCTGTTTTTT. Translating it yields CASSQGSTGAGELFF.

This rearrangement joins TRBV6-1 to TRBJ2-7; no firm D call. The CDR3 has 14 residues. Per the germline V gene, CDR1 is MNHNS and CDR2 is SASEGT. Trimming removed 11 bases at V and 3 bases at J, with 20 bases between. DNA for the CDR3: TGTGCCTCCGGAAGGAAGCCGTTCGACTACGAGCAGTACTTC. Translated: CASGRKPFDYEQYF.

This sequence joins TRBV10-3 and TRBJ1-6; D is undetermined. The CDR3 extends over 15 amino acids. Germline CDR1 reads ENHRY; CDR2 reads SYGVKD. The germline V and J ends were trimmed by 8 bases and 3 bases, with 14 bases remaining between them. The CDR3 DNA follows: TGTGCCATCTCGGCGGGAGTGAGCTATAATTCACCCCTCCACTTT. Protein sequence: CAISAGVSYNSPLHF.

Many counts were recorded for this clonotype. The V gene is TRBV2, the J gene TRBJ2-1; weak D call: TRBD2 (5 bases). The V gene lost 8 bases and the J gene lost 0 bases, with 17 bases spanning the gap. From germline, CDR1 is SNHLY and CDR2 FYNNEI. The CDR3 spans 16 residues. CDR3: CASARGSESSYNEQFF. The CDR3 coding sequence is TGTGCCAGCGCACGGGGTAGCGAGTCCTCCTACAATGAGCAGTTCTTC.

This clonotype has at least ten counts. The chain combines TRBV11-2 with TRBJ1-1; D uncertain. Deletions cut 1 base from V and 5 bases from J, with 11 bases between. The germline V gene has CDR1 SGHAT and CDR2 FQNNGV. This CDR3 spans 14 amino acids. The DNA for the CDR3 is TGTGCCAGCAGCTTAGGTGTGGGCGTTACTGAAGCTTTCTTT. Amino acids: CASSLGVGVTEAFF.

At least ten counts were recorded for this clonotype. V usage is TRBV4-3 and J usage is TRBJ2-2; D is perhaps TRBD2 (6 bases). V gave up 1 base and J gave up 3 bases, with 12 bases separating them. Germline loops: CDR1 LGHNA, CDR2 YSLEER. The CDR3 length is 16 residues. The CDR3, as DNA: TGCGCCAGCAGCCAAGGCGGAGGGACGTACACCGGGGAGCTGTTTTTT. Translating it yields CASSQGGGTYTGELFF.

This clonotype was seen many times. The CDR3, as DNA: TGTGCCAGCAGTTTACGTATTGGCGGGTTTACCCAAGAGACCCAGTACTTC. This gives the protein CASSLRIGGFTQETQYF. This chain uses TRBV28 with TRBJ2-5, with D tentatively TRBD2 (5 bases). Per the germline V gene, CDR1 is MDHEN and CDR2 is SYDVKM. The CDR3 is 17 amino acids. Trimming took off 2 bases at V and 1 base at J, with 17 bases between the two ends.

The J gene is TRBJ2-7, the V gene TRBV5-5, with D unclear. There are 15 residues in the CDR3. Trimming left V 0 bases short and J 5 bases short, with 15 bases between. Germline V gives CDR1 SGHKS, CDR2 YYEKEE (reference sequence). CDR3 protein: CASSLGRTNPHEQYF. CDR3 DNA: TGTGCCAGCAGCTTGGGCAGGACCAACCCCCACGAGCAGTACTTC.

This clonotype showed up just a few times. V gene TRBV25-1 combines with J gene TRBJ2-2; 8 bases are shared with TRBD1. The CDR3 loop spans 16 amino acids. Germline assignment: CDR1 MGHDK and CDR2 SYGVNS. Trimming cost V 4 bases and J 4 bases; bases outside gene matches: 8. The CDR3 sequence: CASSVGQGLATGELFF. CDR3 DNA sequence: TGTGCCAGCAGTGTCGGACAGGGACTGGCCACCGGGGAGCTGTTTTTT. Together with reference TRBV25-1 and TRBJ2-2, the CDR3 gives the full variable domain: EADIYQTPRYLVIGTGKKITLECSQTMGHDKMYWYQQDPGMELHLIHYSYGVNSTEKGDLSSESTVSRIRTEHFPLTLESARPSHTSQYLCASSVGQGLATGELFFGEGSRLTVL.